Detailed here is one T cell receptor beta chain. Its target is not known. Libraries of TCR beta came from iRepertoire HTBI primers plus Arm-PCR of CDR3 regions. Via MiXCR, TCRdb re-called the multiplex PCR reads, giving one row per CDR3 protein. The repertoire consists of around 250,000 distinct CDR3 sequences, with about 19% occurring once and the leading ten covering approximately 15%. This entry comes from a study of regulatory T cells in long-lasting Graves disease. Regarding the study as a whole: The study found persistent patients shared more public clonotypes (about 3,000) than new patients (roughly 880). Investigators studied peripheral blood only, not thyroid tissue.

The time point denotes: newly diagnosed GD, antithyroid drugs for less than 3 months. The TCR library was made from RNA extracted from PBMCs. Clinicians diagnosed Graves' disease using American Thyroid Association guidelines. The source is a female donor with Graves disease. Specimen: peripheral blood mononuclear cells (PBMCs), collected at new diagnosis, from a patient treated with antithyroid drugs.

CDR3 DNA: TGTGCCAGCAGCTTCAACGGTGAAGCTTTCTTT. This sequence encodes CASSFNGEAFF. V is TRBV11-1 and J is TRBJ1-1; D ambiguous. The V gene lost 3 bases and the J gene lost 7 bases, with 6 bases spanning the gap. Germline CDR1 and CDR2: SGHAT and FQDESV (reference sequence). CDR3 size: 11 residues.